This TCR beta chain emerged from a study of blood T cell repertoires in COVID-19. On the study more broadly: The United States, Italy and Spain provided the acute and convalescent COVID-19 samples.

Trimming stripped 5 bases from V and 5 bases from J, with 11 bases between. This CDR3 region has 13 residues. Germline values: CDR1 SGHTA, CDR2 FQGTGA. Authors' processing steps: Counts of nucleated cells, estimated from reference gene primer amplification, were obtained. TCRdb's table, derived via immunoSEQ multiplex PCR, lists solely in-frame clones and lacks some. The V and J calls and clone size were taken over from that table, and D and trimming were inferred from the DNA. The sample contains 150,000 or so clones, about 79% of which appear only once. This chain connects TRBV7-3 to TRBJ2-3; D is undetermined. This receptor was obtained from a man aged 50 to 60 who had recovered from COVID-19. What was sequenced was PBMCs or T cells enriched from blood (not recorded which). The CDR3 bases are TGTGCCAGCAGCCGATCCATCGGAGATACGCAGTATTTT. As protein: CASSRSIGDTQYF.